The 19 T cell receptor beta chains reported below all come from one sample, sequenced in a study of T cells in Graves' hyperthyroidism and ophthalmopathy (dated by TCRdb to about 2019). The library came from multiplex PCR. Sequencer: Illumina HiSeq 2000. The TCR beta CDR3 regions were amplified from the RNA transcripts. The TCR CDR3 was subjected to a first round of RT-PCR using the HTBI primer set and the Qiagen OneStep RT-PCR kit. TCRdb's own reprocessing of the public reads used fastp at Q25 and MiXCR and kept productive beta chains. Every CDR3 protein is listed once, alongside the most common genes and DNA of its rows. The sample data list fewer than 750,000 distinct CDR3 sequences, and 13% to 15% of these were observed just once. The ten largest clones add up to 9.5% to 15% of the sample. Specimen: blood. These receptors came from a woman aged 45-65 years with Graves' ophthalmopathy.

This chain links TRBV4-2 with TRBJ1-6; maybe TRBD1 (6 bases). Trimming shortened V by 2 bases and J by 5 bases, and 19 bases separated the two germline ends. The CDR3 length is 18 residues. In germline, CDR1 is LGHNA, CDR2 YNFKEQ. CDR3 amino acids: CASSQLGGAVVHNSPLHF. For the CDR3, the DNA is TGTGCCAGCAGCCAACTAGGGGGGGCAGTCGTCCATAATTCACCCCTCCACTTT.

This clonotype was detected ten times or more. The chain uses TRBV30 and TRBJ2-4, with no clear D. The CDR3 has 14 residues. V lost 4 bases to trimming and J lost 1 base, with 11 bases between them. The germline gives CDR1 GTSNPN, CDR2 SVGIG (reference sequence). Here the CDR3 DNA reads TGTGCCTGGACCCCTCCATTTGCCAAAAACATTCAGTACTTC. It specifies CAWTPPFAKNIQYF.

This clonotype was picked up many times. The chain employs TRBV9 and TRBJ2-5, with no clear D. The V gene lost 0 bases and the J gene lost 0 bases, with 6 bases spanning the gap. The CDR3 spans 14 residues. Germline values: CDR1 SGDLS, CDR2 YYNGEE. CDR3 residues: CASSVGGYQETQYF. For the CDR3, the DNA is TGTGCCAGCAGCGTAGGGGGATACCAAGAGACCCAGTACTTC.

The genes are TRBV19 and TRBJ2-2; D is perhaps TRBD1 (6 bases). The V and J ends lost 6 bases and 5 bases respectively, with 22 bases between them. The CDR3 covers 17 residues. CDR1 and CDR2 from the germline V gene are LNHDA and SQIVND (reference sequence). The CDR3 sequence is CASRYQGPTPQTGELFF. CDR3 nucleotides: TGTGCCAGTAGATACCAGGGGCCGACACCACAGACCGGGGAGCTGTTTTTT.

This clonotype was seen many times. The chain uses TRBV6-1 and TRBJ2-1; 8 bases map to TRBD1. CDR1 is MNHNS, CDR2 SASEGT, per germline. With 3 bases clipped from V and 6 bases from J, the junction kept 7 bases outside the gene matches. The CDR3 runs to 15 residues. As DNA, the CDR3 is TGTGCCAGCAGTGACTCGACAGGGGCAGGCAATGAGCAGTTCTTC. Translation gives CASSDSTGAGNEQFF.

As regards this clonotype: It may be a read error: a sequence one base away is much more abundant. The V gene is TRBV3-1, the J gene TRBJ1-1, with TRBD1 identical over 8 bases. The CDR3 sequence is 12 residues long. Germline V gene lookup returns CDR1 LGHDT and CDR2 YNNKEL (reference sequence). This CDR3 reads CANSPSQGAPFF. CDR3 nucleotide sequence: TGTGCCAACAGCCCTTCCCAGGGGGCACCTTTCTTT.

V is TRBV12-3 or TRBV12-4 and J is TRBJ1-1, with 12 bases fitting TRBD1. There are 15 residues in the CDR3. V lost 7 bases to trimming and J lost 5 bases; unmatched junction nucleotides: 8. The CDR3 protein is CASTRPGQGATEAFF. In DNA form, the CDR3 reads TGTGCCAGCACCAGACCGGGACAGGGGGCGACTGAAGCTTTCTTT.

This clonotype appeared a few times. This CDR3 is CASSQDPAGGPDTQYF. Here the CDR3 DNA reads TGTGCCAGCAGCCAAGACCCGGCGGGAGGTCCAGATACGCAGTATTTT. The rearrangement joins TRBV14 to TRBJ2-3; 8 nucleotides line up with TRBD2. From germline, CDR1 is SGHDN and CDR2 FVKESK. The CDR3 covers 16 residues. V was pared by 0 bases and J by 4 bases, with 6 bases of the junction left unmatched.

This chain connects TRBV20-1 to TRBJ1-6; tentative D call: TRBD1 (5 bases). Germline-derived CDR1 and CDR2 are DFQATT and SNEGSKA (reference sequence). Trimming took 6 bases from V and 6 from J, leaving 15 bases between them. The CDR3 is 14 residues long. The CDR3 DNA reads TGCAGTGCCCCCCCCGGGACTGCTAATTCACCCCTCCACTTT. Translation gives CSAPPGTANSPLHF.

This clonotype was recorded at least ten times. V and J are TRBV20-1 and TRBJ2-7, with D possibly TRBD2 on 5 matching bases. The CDR3 length is 14 residues. Germline CDR1 is DFQATT and CDR2 is SNEGSKA (reference sequence). The V gene lost 3 bases and the J gene lost 0 bases, with 12 bases spanning the gap. This CDR3 reads CSARRAVSSYEQYF. For the CDR3, the DNA is TGCAGTGCTAGGAGGGCCGTAAGCTCCTACGAGCAGTACTTC.

This clonotype was detected ten times or more. The rearrangement links TRBV11-2 to TRBJ1-5, with D unresolved. CDR3 size: 14 residues. Germline V gene sequence: CDR1 SGHAT, CDR2 FQNNGV. Trimming removed 0 bases from V and 8 bases from J, with 11 bases in between. CDR3 in DNA: TGTGCCAGCAGCTTAGAGCAGTTAGGGAAGCCCCAGCATTTT. Its protein is CASSLEQLGKPQHF. The full variable domain, its missing parts supplied by reference TRBV11-2 and TRBJ1-5, is EAGVAQSPRYKIIEKRQSVAFWCNPISGHATLYWYQQILGQGPKLLIQFQNNGVVDDSQLPKDRFSAERLKGVDSTLKIQPAKLEDSAVYLCASSLEQLGKPQHFGDGTRLSIL.

This clonotype has a count of ten or more. This sequence joins TRBV15 and TRBJ1-5; D is unresolved. This CDR3 is built from 15 residues. Germline assignment: CDR1 LNHNV and CDR2 YYDKDF (reference sequence). Trimming left V 0 bases short and J 6 bases short, with 12 bases between. The CDR3 DNA follows: TGTGCCACCAGCAGAGATGGGGTAGCAACTCAGCCCCAGCATTTT. Protein sequence: CATSRDGVATQPQHF.

The chain recombines TRBV6-2 or TRBV6-3 with TRBJ2-2; D is unresolved. The germline V gene encodes CDR1 MNHEY and CDR2 SVGEGT. The CDR3 sequence is 11 residues long. The V and J ends lost 9 bases and 6 bases respectively, with 8 bases between them. Here the CDR3 reads CASWMAGELFF. CDR3 DNA: TGTGCCAGTTGGATGGCCGGGGAGCTGTTTTTT.

The J gene is TRBJ2-7, the V gene TRBV7-9; 10 bases are a match to TRBD1. With V trimmed by 4 bases and J by 4 bases, 7 bases remained unmatched. This CDR3 spans 15 amino acids. CDR1 and CDR2 from the germline V gene are SEHNR and FQNEAQ (reference sequence). CDR3 protein: CASSSGTGVNYEQYF. CDR3 nucleotide sequence: TGTGCCAGCAGCTCCGGGACAGGGGTCAATTACGAGCAGTACTTC.

The V and J genes are TRBV7-3 and TRBJ2-3, with 11 bases matching TRBD2. Per germline, CDR1 SGHTA and CDR2 FQGTGA. V lost 11 bases to trimming and J lost 3 bases; unmatched junction nucleotides: 4. The CDR3 runs 13 residues. The CDR3 DNA follows: TGTGCCTCGACTAGCGGGAATACAGATACGCAGTATTTT. This encodes CASTSGNTDTQYF. The full variable domain, with the rest looked up from reference TRBV7-3 and TRBJ2-3, is GAGVSQTPSNKVTEKGKYVELRCDPISGHTALYWYRQSLGQGPEFLIYFQGTGAADDSGLPNDRFFAVRPEGSVSTLKIQRTERGDSAVYLCASTSGNTDTQYFGPGTRLTVL.

This clonotype has a count of ten or more. The rearrangement uses TRBV28 and TRBJ1-1; D gene unclear. The CDR3 consists of 13 residues. Per germline, CDR1 MDHEN and CDR2 SYDVKM. The germline V and J ends were trimmed by 6 bases and 4 bases, with 12 bases remaining between them. The CDR3 nucleotides are TGTGCCAGCAGGCCCCTAGGGCCCACTGAAGCTTTCTTT. Translation: CASRPLGPTEAFF.

The sample holds many counts of this clonotype. The chain has TRBV20-1 and TRBJ2-7; TRBD2 matches 8 bases. The germline CDR1 and CDR2 sequences are DFQATT and SNEGSKA (reference sequence). Losses at the gene ends were 3 bases for V and 4 bases for J; bases not matched to a gene: 2. The CDR3 has 12 residues. The CDR3: CSASKREYEQYF. The CDR3, as DNA: TGCAGTGCTAGCAAGCGGGAGTACGAGCAGTACTTC.

This clonotype was observed a few times. This chain links TRBV6-5 with TRBJ2-1; 7 nucleotides line up with TRBD2. Trimming took 3 bases from V and 15 from J; bases not matched to a gene: 8. Germline V gene sequence: CDR1 MNHEY, CDR2 SVGAGI. CDR3 length equals 12 residues. The CDR3 loop is CASSYEGGMWFF. As DNA, the CDR3 is TGTGCCAGCAGTTATGAGGGAGGGATGTGGTTCTTC.

This clonotype was counted between two and nine times. The chain carries TRBV20-1 and TRBJ2-2; 10 bases are shared with TRBD2. With 5 bases clipped from V and 8 bases from J, the junction kept 8 bases outside the gene matches. This CDR3 has 14 amino acids. Germline V lookup: CDR1 DFQATT, CDR2 SNEGSKA (reference sequence). The CDR3 region is CSASSGRGAGELFF. The CDR3 bases are TGCAGTGCTTCAAGCGGGAGGGGGGCAGGGGAGCTGTTTTTT.